This TCR beta chain was identified in a study of T-cell memory formation after mild COVID-19. The wider study: Clustering of TCRs was largely donor specific.

Germline V lookup: CDR1 SGHRS, CDR2 YFSETQ. There are 14 residues in the CDR3. Researchers used 5'RACE with constant-segment primers to make TCR alpha and TCR beta cDNA libraries that carry sample barcodes and UMIs. Each CDR3 protein is one row after TCRdb ran MiXCR on the 5' RACE reads. The sample lists 400,000 to 500,000 distinct CDR3 sequences, roughly 20% occurring once. With respect to this clonotype: One end of the junction is discordant with germline, which a read error may explain.

This chain joins TRBV5-1 and TRBJ1-1, with a possible D match to TRBD1 (6 bases). This TCR was recovered from an adult woman who had mild COVID-19 (a few samples of this study predate the infection). Cell type and time point are not known. The sequencing input was PBMCs or a T cell subset sorted from them (not recorded which). CDR3 region: CASSLTGRNTEVFF. Written as DNA, the CDR3 is TGCGCCAGCAGCTTGACAGGGAGGAACACTGAAGTTTTCTTT. Full variable domain (missing parts from reference TRBV5-1 and TRBJ1-1): KAGVTQTPRYLIKTRGQQVTLSCSPISGHRSVSWYQQTPGQGLQFLFEYFSETQRNKGNFPGRFSGRQFSNSRSEMNVSTLELGDSALYLCASSLTGRNTEVFFGQGTRLTVV.